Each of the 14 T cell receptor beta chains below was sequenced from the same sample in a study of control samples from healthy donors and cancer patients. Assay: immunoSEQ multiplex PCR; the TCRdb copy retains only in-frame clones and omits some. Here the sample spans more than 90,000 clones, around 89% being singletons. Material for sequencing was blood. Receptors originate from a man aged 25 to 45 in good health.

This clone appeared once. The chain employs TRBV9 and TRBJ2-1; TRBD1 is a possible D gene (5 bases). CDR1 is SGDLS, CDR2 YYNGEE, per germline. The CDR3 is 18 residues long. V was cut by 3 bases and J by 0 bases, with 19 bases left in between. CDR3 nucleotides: TGTGCCAGCAGCGACCATCAGGGAATGGTGGCCTCCTACAATGAGCAGTTCTTC. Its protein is CASSDHQGMVASYNEQFF.

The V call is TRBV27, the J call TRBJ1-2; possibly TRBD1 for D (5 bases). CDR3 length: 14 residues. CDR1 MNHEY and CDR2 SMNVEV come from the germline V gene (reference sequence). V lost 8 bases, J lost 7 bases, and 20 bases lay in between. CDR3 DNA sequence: TGTGCCAGCCGGGCTTGGTTGGGGGTACGTGGCTACACCTTC. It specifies CASRAWLGVRGYTF.

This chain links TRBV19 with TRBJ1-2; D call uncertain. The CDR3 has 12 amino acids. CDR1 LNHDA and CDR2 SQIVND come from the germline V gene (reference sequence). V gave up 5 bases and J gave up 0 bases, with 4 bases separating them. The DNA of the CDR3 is TGTGCCAGTAGTCGAGCTAACTATGGCTACACCTTC. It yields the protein CASSRANYGYTF.

CDR3 DNA sequence: TGTGCCAGCAGCGTAGGGGGGGCGGGCCGCACAGATACGCAGTATTTT. Its protein is CASSVGGAGRTDTQYF. This rearrangement joins TRBV9 to TRBJ2-3; D might be TRBD1 or TRBD2, each matching 6 bases. Looked up from germline, CDR1 is SGDLS and CDR2 is YYNGEE. Trimming cost V 0 bases and J 1 base, with 12 bases left between them. CDR3 size: 16 residues.

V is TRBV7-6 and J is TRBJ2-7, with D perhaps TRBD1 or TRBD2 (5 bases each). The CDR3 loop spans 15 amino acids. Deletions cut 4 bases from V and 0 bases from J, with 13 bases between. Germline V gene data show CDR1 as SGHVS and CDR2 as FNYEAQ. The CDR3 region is CASSWGTLPSYEQYF. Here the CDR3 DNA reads TGTGCCAGCAGCTGGGGGACCTTGCCCTCCTACGAGCAGTACTTC.

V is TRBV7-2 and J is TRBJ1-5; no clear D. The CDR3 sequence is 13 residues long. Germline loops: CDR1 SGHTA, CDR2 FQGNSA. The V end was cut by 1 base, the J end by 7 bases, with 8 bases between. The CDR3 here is CASSLGLGQPQHF. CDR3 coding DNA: TGTGCCAGCAGCTTAGGGTTGGGACAGCCCCAGCATTTT.

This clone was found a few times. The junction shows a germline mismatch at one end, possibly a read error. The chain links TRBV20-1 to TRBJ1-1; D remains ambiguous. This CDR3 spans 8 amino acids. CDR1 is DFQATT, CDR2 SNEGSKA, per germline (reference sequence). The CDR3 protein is CSLAGGIF. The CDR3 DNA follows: TGCAGTCTTGCAGGCGGAATCTTT.

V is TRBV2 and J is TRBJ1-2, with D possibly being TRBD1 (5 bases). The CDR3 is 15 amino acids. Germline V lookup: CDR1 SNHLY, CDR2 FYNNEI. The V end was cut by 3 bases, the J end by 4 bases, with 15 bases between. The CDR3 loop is CASSDWTLGAYGYTF. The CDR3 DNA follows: TGTGCCAGCAGTGATTGGACCCTTGGGGCCTATGGCTACACCTTC.

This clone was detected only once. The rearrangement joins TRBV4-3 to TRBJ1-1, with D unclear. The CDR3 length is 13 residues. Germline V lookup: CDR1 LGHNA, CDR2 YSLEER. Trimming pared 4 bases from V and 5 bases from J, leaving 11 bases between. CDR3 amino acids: CASSLKGYTEAFF. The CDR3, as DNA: TGCGCCAGCAGCCTAAAAGGGTATACTGAAGCTTTCTTT.

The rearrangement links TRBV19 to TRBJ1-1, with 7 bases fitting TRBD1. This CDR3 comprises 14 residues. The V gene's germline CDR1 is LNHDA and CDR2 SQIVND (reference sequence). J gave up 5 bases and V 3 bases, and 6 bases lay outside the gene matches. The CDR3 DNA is TGTGCCAGTAGTATCGGACCAGGGGGGACTGAAGCTTTCTTT. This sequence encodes CASSIGPGGTEAFF.

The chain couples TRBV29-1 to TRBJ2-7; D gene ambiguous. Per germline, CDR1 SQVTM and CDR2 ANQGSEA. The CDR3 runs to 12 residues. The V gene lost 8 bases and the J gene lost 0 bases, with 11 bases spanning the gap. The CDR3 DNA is TGCAGCTATCAAACTCTCTCCTACGAGCAGTACTTC. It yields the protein CSYQTLSYEQYF.

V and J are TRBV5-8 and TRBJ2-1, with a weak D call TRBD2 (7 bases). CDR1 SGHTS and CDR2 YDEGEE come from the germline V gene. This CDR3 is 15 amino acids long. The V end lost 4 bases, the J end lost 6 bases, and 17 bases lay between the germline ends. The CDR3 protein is CASSQRRGASNEQFF. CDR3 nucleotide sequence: TGTGCCAGCAGCCAAAGACGGGGGGCATCCAATGAGCAGTTCTTC.

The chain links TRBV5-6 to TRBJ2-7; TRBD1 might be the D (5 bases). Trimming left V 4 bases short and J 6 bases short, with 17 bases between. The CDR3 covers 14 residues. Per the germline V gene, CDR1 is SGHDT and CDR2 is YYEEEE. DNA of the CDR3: TGTGCCAGCAGCCTGGGGCAGGGCTCGGGCGAGCAGTACTTC. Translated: CASSLGQGSGEQYF.

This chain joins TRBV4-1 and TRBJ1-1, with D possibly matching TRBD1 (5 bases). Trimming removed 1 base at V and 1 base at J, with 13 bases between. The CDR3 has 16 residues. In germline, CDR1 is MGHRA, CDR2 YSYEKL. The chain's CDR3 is CASSQGRMGGNTEAFF. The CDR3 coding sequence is TGCGCCAGCAGCCAAGGACGGATGGGGGGGAACACTGAAGCTTTCTTT.